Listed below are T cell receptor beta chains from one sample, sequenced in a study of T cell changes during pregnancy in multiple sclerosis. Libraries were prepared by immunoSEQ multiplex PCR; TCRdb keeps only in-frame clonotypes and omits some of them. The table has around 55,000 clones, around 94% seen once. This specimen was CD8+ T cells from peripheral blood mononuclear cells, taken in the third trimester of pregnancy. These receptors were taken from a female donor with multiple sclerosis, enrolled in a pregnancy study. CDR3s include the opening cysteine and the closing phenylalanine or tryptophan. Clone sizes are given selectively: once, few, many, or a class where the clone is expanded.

CASSLAAWGDPEAFF	TRBV7-8	TRBJ1-1	NA
CASSRQGPDEKLFF	TRBV28	TRBJ1-4	NA
CASSSLGVGLAGSSYEQYF	TRBV7-2	TRBJ2-7	NA
CASSSERANTQYF	TRBV7-9	TRBJ2-3	NA
CASSEPLAGGPGANVLTF	TRBV9	TRBJ2-6	NA
CASSLGAATYEQYF	TRBV7-6	TRBJ2-7	NA
CASTSPVELGNYEQYF	TRBV28	TRBJ2-7	NA
CASSYSAFTGELFF	TRBV6-5	TRBJ2-2	NA
CASSLSWRISSYEQYF	TRBV27	TRBJ2-7	NA
CASSTPRGSGGQGNIQYF	TRBV2	TRBJ2-4	NA
CASSMASISYNEQFF	TRBV19	TRBJ2-1	NA
CASSTRTSFGYEQFF	TRBV4-1	TRBJ2-1	NA
CASSQGAGGIQYF	TRBV4-3	TRBJ2-4	NA
CASSLRGTNEKLFF	TRBV5-4	TRBJ1-4	NA
CASRTTAPNEKLFF	TRBV2	TRBJ1-4	NA
CASTIVPSVDEQFF	TRBV7-9	TRBJ2-1	NA
CASSLAGDGGYTF	TRBV27	TRBJ1-2	NA
CSVEDWGQVKQETQYF	TRBV29-1	TRBJ2-5	NA
CASSLTGRFGPTNEKLFF	TRBV7-9	TRBJ1-4	NA
CASRSNSYEQYF	TRBV12-2	TRBJ2-7	NA
CASRLSVLAGLLDEQYF	TRBV5-1	TRBJ2-7	NA
CASSLAGRGTEQYF	TRBV5-1	TRBJ2-7	NA
CACLKGYGYTF	TRBV30	TRBJ1-2	NA
CASSLGEGLTDTQYF	TRBV7-8	TRBJ2-3	NA
CASSFGGHTYEQYF	TRBV11-2	TRBJ2-7	NA
CASPGLAAYEQYF	TRBV6-1	TRBJ2-7	NA
CAISDPDRLQETQYF	TRBV10-3	TRBJ2-5	NA
CASEGTGGVSDTQYF	TRBV5-1	TRBJ2-3	NA
CASSFGLAGEVYEQHF	TRBV6-5	TRBJ2-7	NA
CASSFEAGGYGYTF	TRBV28	TRBJ1-2	NA
CASSLILGSETQYF	TRBV7-6	TRBJ2-5	NA
CASSGNGRGPWTEAFF	TRBV2	TRBJ1-1	NA
CASSFRGLRQDSMNTEAFF	TRBV28	TRBJ1-1	NA
CASSEAGSYLGNQPQHF	TRBV6-1	TRBJ1-5	NA
CASSPGLAGSYEQYF	TRBV5-1	TRBJ2-7	NA
CASSPDQETQYF	TRBV5-6	TRBJ2-5	NA
CASSTIGVGQEAFF	TRBV6-5	TRBJ1-1	NA
CASSMPRGNEKLFF	TRBV19	TRBJ1-4	NA
CASRGGEKLFF	TRBV25-1	TRBJ1-4	once
CAWSYSGGTGELFF	TRBV30	TRBJ2-2	NA
CASSVAPSGFNNEQFF	TRBV9	TRBJ2-1	NA
CASSFGGTENTGELFF	TRBV27	TRBJ2-2	NA
CASSLLSAYNEQFF	TRBV13	TRBJ2-1	once
CASSQGQGARGTEAFF	TRBV4-1	TRBJ1-1	NA